Given below is one T cell receptor (beta chain) in context. Its antigen is not known. This sample was taken from a study of T cells expressing NK-cell markers. On the study more broadly: Sorted CD3+CD56+NKG2C+, CD3+CD56+NKG2C- and CD3+CD56-NKG2C+ T cells provided the TCR beta repertoires. The authors sequenced eight donors, of whom seven were HCMV-seropositive and one was seronegative. Whole-study results and caveats: The CD3+CD56-NKG2C+ fraction of several donors was likewise dominated by these clonotypes.

Reprocessing the 5' RACE reads, TCRdb reports a single entry for every CDR3 protein and omits DNA. The sample totals 200,000 to 300,000 distinct CDR3 sequences. Germline V lookup: CDR1 SGHTA, CDR2 FQGNSA. The length of the CDR3 is 19 residues. The V and J genes are TRBV7-2 and TRBJ2-4; TCRdb picks TRBD2, but there is no DNA to check that call. This TCR was recovered from a woman between 18 and 69 years old in good health. The specimen was blood T cells: a sorted CD56 or NKG2C T cell subset, CD4+ or CD8+ T cells, or bulk PBMC T cells (not recorded which). CDR3 residues: CASSLRARLAGNAKNIQYF.